This T cell receptor (beta chain) stems from a study of glioma-infiltrating T cells after dendritic cell vaccination (dated by TCRdb to about 2016). Concerning the study at large: The cohort included around 15 glioblastoma patients drawn from Phase I and II dendritic cell vaccination trials, of whom 9 were newly diagnosed and 6 had recurrent disease. The vaccine consisted of monocyte-derived dendritic cells cultured less than 9 days with IL-4 and GM-CSF, then pulsed overnight with autologous tumor lysate. Autologous tumor lysate-pulsed dendritic cell vaccination was administered to the patients between about 2003 and 2013. Survival after dendritic cell vaccination was correlated with TCR sequencing metrics, including TIL content and tumor-blood repertoire overlap. Tumor-infiltrating lymphocyte content was quantified and tumor and blood repertoires were compared in dendritic cell-vaccinated glioblastoma patients by deep sequencing of TCR beta CDR3 regions. Patients received three intradermal dendritic cell vaccine injections at biweekly intervals in the arm below the axilla. Points the paper makes about the study in general: The cohort was small and heterogeneous, few patients had complete blood and tumor sets, and even fewer had initial-recurrent tumor pairs. TCR clonality showed no direct relationship with survival, which suggests that a diverse polyclonal response may be important. The response model built on TCR overlap across three groups was characterized as speculative, with prospective validation still needed. Higher estimated pretreatment TIL content predicted longer time to progression and overall survival after dendritic cell vaccination.

Using the immunoSEQ assay, TCRB CDR3 regions were amplified from roughly 1.9 micrograms of genomic DNA, or from all available DNA when less than that was on hand. The multiplex PCR relied on 60 forward primers for TCR V beta segments and 13 reverse primers for J beta segments. To estimate reads per starting template, synthetic control templates were spiked into each sample at limiting dilution. The Illumina HiSeq System generated 87 bp sequencing reads. Processing in the source paper ran as follows. PCR and sequencing errors were removed by a nearest neighbor algorithm that merged closely related sequences. TCR overlap was measured as the percentage of unique tumor TCR beta sequences that were also present in the peripheral blood of the same patient. TCRdb obtained this table from immuneACCESS and retained in-frame rearrangements with V and J assigned. These tables miss some clones; where compared with another copy, unresolved V genes account for less than half of the shortfall, and the remainder is unexplained. That table gives V, J and clone size, and the DNA gave D and trimming. This sample holds more than 45,000 clones; approximately 83% were observed only once. The ten largest clones take up about 15% of the sample.

The time point label corresponds to: after dendritic cell vaccination, including at tumor progression/relapse. Selection of patients required sufficient residual fresh-frozen tumor tissue and over two years of available survival data. Although molecular status otherwise differed among the glioblastoma patients, no patient had an isocitrate dehydrogenase mutation. PBMC were collected before vaccination, two weeks after the third vaccination, and at tumor progression if progression occurred. The Qiagen DNeasy Blood extraction Kit was used for extraction of genomic DNA. V is pruned by 4 bases and J by 5 bases, leaving 8 bases of the junction without a gene match. From the cysteine through the phenylalanine, the CDR3 covers 14 amino acids. Only CDR3 DNA is held: 42 bases, read in frame from base 1. The CDR1 and CDR2 encoded by the germline V gene are SGDLS and YYNGEE. The sample holds one count of this clone. Its recognized antigen is unknown. Base qualities are not provided; no much larger clone lies one nucleotide away.

Sequenced here: blood, sampled after dendritic cell vaccination. This sequence uses TRBV9 and TRBJ2-5; TRBD2 aligns with 7 central bases. This sequence originates from a human donor with glioblastoma. At the DNA level, the sequence is TGTGCCAGCAGCCCCTCGGGAGGAACCGAGACCCAGTACTTC. Translated, it reads CASSPSGGTETQYF.